Each of the 14 T cell receptor beta chains below was sequenced from the same sample in a study of shared clonotypes between healthy human individuals. Assay: immunoSEQ multiplex PCR; the TCRdb copy retains only in-frame clones and omits some. Here the sample spans about 1.5 million clones, over 95% being singletons. The sample consisted of naive CD4+ T cells sorted from blood. Subset described: CD45RA+ positively selected. The source is a man between 25 and 39 years old in good health.

The chain employs TRBV5-5 and TRBJ2-1; possible D gene TRBD2, 5 bases. The germline gives CDR1 SGHKS, CDR2 YYEKEE (reference sequence). The CDR3 runs to 16 residues. V lost 6 bases and J 9 bases, leaving 25 bases between the germline ends. CDR3 DNA: TGTGCCAGCATCCGGGATGGGCGTCCGACATCGGGTGAGCAGTTCTTC. This codes for CASIRDGRPTSGEQFF.

V usage is TRBV6-1 and J usage is TRBJ2-3; D might be TRBD1 (5 bases). Trimming removed 6 bases at V and 0 bases at J, with 13 bases between. The CDR3 runs to 15 residues. The germline CDR1 and CDR2 sequences are MNHNS and SASEGT. This chain's CDR3 is CASRRQLISTDTQYF. DNA for the CDR3: TGTGCCAGCAGACGACAGTTGATAAGCACAGATACGCAGTATTTT.

The chain uses TRBV25-1 and TRBJ1-3; unclear D gene. Germline V gene sequence: CDR1 MGHDK, CDR2 SYGVNS. V was cut by 3 bases and J by 7 bases, with 10 bases left in between. This CDR3 has 13 residues. CDR3 sequence reads: CASSETLGNTIYF. The DNA of the CDR3 is TGTGCCAGCAGTGAGACCCTCGGGAACACCATATATTTT. Complete variable domain (other parts from reference TRBV25-1 and TRBJ1-3): EADIYQTPRYLVIGTGKKITLECSQTMGHDKMYWYQQDPGMELHLIHYSYGVNSTEKGDLSSESTVSRIRTEHFPLTLESARPSHTSQYLCASSETLGNTIYFGEGSWLTVV.

The V call is TRBV7-9, the J call TRBJ2-1; 9 bases agree with TRBD2. Germline values: CDR1 SEHNR, CDR2 FQNEAQ (reference sequence). The CDR3 has 17 residues. V lost 3 bases, J lost 3 bases, and 9 bases stayed unmatched. DNA for the CDR3: TGTGCCAGCAGCTTGGCATTAGCGGGAGTGGGCTACAATGAGCAGTTCTTC. Translating gives CASSLALAGVGYNEQFF.

In this sample, this clone turned up once. The chain is built from TRBV9 and TRBJ2-3, with D uncertain. The CDR3 is made up of 16 amino acids. Trimming stripped 0 bases from V and 0 bases from J, with 11 bases between. Germline V lookup: CDR1 SGDLS, CDR2 YYNGEE. CDR3 sequence: CASSVGNGKSTDTQYF. As DNA, the CDR3 is TGTGCCAGCAGCGTAGGAAACGGAAAGAGCACAGATACGCAGTATTTT.

This rearrangement joins TRBV28 to TRBJ2-7; 11 bases are shared with TRBD1. J was trimmed by 3 bases and V by 6 bases; bases with no gene match: 10. The germline V gene has CDR1 MDHEN and CDR2 SYDVKM. The CDR3 is 16 residues long. CDR3 DNA sequence: TGTGCCAGCAGCGCCGCCGGGACAGGGGGAATCTACGAGCAGTACTTC. This gives the protein CASSAAGTGGIYEQYF.

The chain combines TRBV7-2 with TRBJ2-2; no reliable D call. The CDR3 covers 12 residues. Germline loops: CDR1 SGHTA, CDR2 FQGNSA. Trimming stripped 4 bases from V and 8 bases from J, with 8 bases between. The CDR3 region is CASSSGRGELFF. In DNA form, the CDR3 reads TGTGCCAGCAGCTCGGGCCGGGGGGAGCTGTTTTTT. The entire variable domain, with the rest obtained from reference TRBV7-2 and TRBJ2-2, is as follows: GAGVSQSPSNKVTEKGKDVELRCDPISGHTALYWYRQSLGQGLEFLIYFQGNSAPDKSGLPSDRFSAERTGGSVSTLTIQRTQQEDSAVYLCASSSGRGELFFGEGSRLTVL.

This clone was detected only once. V usage is TRBV5-1 and J usage is TRBJ2-4; TRBD1 aligns across 10 bases. The V gene end was trimmed by 4 bases and the J gene end by 6 bases; junction bases not matched to a gene: 10. Germline CDR1 and CDR2: SGHRS and YFSETQ. This CDR3 has 16 amino acids. The CDR3 nucleotides read TGCGCCAGCAGCGGCGGTTCGACAGGGGGCGGAAACATTCAGTACTTC. Translation gives CASSGGSTGGGNIQYF.

This chain links TRBV25-1 with TRBJ1-1, with a tentative D call TRBD1 (5 bases). Trimming took off 1 base at V and 0 bases at J, with 12 bases between the two ends. This CDR3 comprises 16 residues. Germline V gene data show CDR1 as MGHDK and CDR2 as SYGVNS. Here the CDR3 DNA reads TGTGCCAGCAGTGAATCGGGGGGAACCTTGAACACTGAAGCTTTCTTT. This encodes CASSESGGTLNTEAFF.

The chain joins TRBV7-9 to TRBJ1-5; the match to TRBD1 covers 8 bases. Trimming took 4 bases from V and 0 from J; bases not matched to a gene: 8. CDR3 length: 17 residues. Germline V gives CDR1 SEHNR, CDR2 FQNEAQ (reference sequence). The CDR3 sequence is CASSYDRGGSSNQPQHF. CDR3 sequence (DNA): TGTGCCAGCAGCTACGACAGGGGAGGTTCTAGCAATCAGCCCCAGCATTTT.

As to this clone: Germline and junction disagree at one end, which may indicate a read error. DNA of the CDR3: TGTGCCAGCAGGTTGGGACTAGCGGACCAAGAGACCCAGTACTTC. This codes for CASRLGLADQETQYF. This chain links TRBV5-4 with TRBJ2-5; TRBD2 agrees at 11 bases. This CDR3 contains 15 residues. The germline V gene encodes CDR1 SGHNT and CDR2 YYREEE (reference sequence). The complete variable domain, with remaining parts taken from reference TRBV5-4 and TRBJ2-5, reads ETGVTQSPTHLIKTRGQQVTLRCSSQSGHNTVSWYQQALGQGPQFIFQYYREEENGRGNFPPRFSGLQFPNYSSELNVNALELDDSALYLCASRLGLADQETQYFGPGTRLLVL.

The chain employs TRBV4-3 and TRBJ2-2; D call uncertain. The CDR3 is made up of 15 amino acids. The V gene lost 1 base and the J gene lost 0 bases, with 6 bases spanning the gap. Germline lookup yields CDR1 LGHNA and CDR2 YSLEER. The chain's CDR3 is CASSQGPANTGELFF. CDR3 sequence (DNA): TGCGCCAGCAGCCAAGGGCCCGCGAACACCGGGGAGCTGTTTTTT.

This clone has a handful of counts. The CDR3 sequence is CASSPPGSIAGNLGQYF. CDR3 in DNA: TGTGCCAGCAGCCCCCCCGGGTCGATAGCGGGCAACTTGGGGCAGTATTTT. J is TRBJ2-3 and V is TRBV7-2; 7 bases are shared with TRBD2. The germline V gene encodes CDR1 SGHTA and CDR2 FQGNSA. Trimming took 5 bases from V and 11 from J; bases not matched to a gene: 22. The CDR3 is made up of 17 amino acids. The complete variable domain, with remaining parts taken from reference TRBV7-2 and TRBJ2-3, reads GAGVSQSPSNKVTEKGKDVELRCDPISGHTALYWYRQSLGQGLEFLIYFQGNSAPDKSGLPSDRFSAERTGGSVSTLTIQRTQQEDSAVYLCASSPPGSIAGNLGQYFGPGTRLTVL.

This rearrangement joins TRBV28 to TRBJ2-7, with TRBD2 identical over 7 bases. CDR3 length: 15 amino acids. V shed 2 bases, J shed 2 bases, and the junction held 6 bases outside the gene matches. Germline values: CDR1 MDHEN, CDR2 SYDVKM. CDR3 amino acids: CASSLAGESPYEQYF. The CDR3 DNA is TGTGCCAGCAGTTTAGCGGGAGAATCCCCCTACGAGCAGTACTTC.